This passage covers 29 T cell receptor beta chains from one sample sequenced in a study of regulatory T cells in long-lasting Graves disease. For TCR beta, libraries came from iRepertoire HTBI primers and Arm-PCR of CDR3 regions. TCRdb recomputed calls from the multiplex PCR reads with MiXCR, one row per CDR3 protein. The sample records more than 650,000 distinct CDR3 sequences, about 30% being singletons. Sample time point: persistent/refractory GD, antithyroid drugs over 5 years with positive TRAb. RNA from PBMCs was the source of the TCR library. Source: peripheral blood mononuclear cells (PBMCs), taken when the disease was refractory, from a patient treated with antithyroid drugs. All receptors derive from a female donor with Graves disease.

The chain has TRBV7-2 and TRBJ2-6; D possibly corresponds to TRBD1 (5 bases). V was clipped by 1 base and J by 0 bases, with 13 bases between them. Germline V gene lookup returns CDR1 SGHTA and CDR2 FQGNSA. The CDR3 is 18 amino acids. As DNA, the CDR3 is TGTGCCAGCAGCTTAGTAACAGGACGAAGCTCTGGGGCCAACGTCCTGACTTTC. As protein: CASSLVTGRSSGANVLTF.

The chain is built from TRBV19 and TRBJ1-5; D not resolved. Germline-derived CDR1 and CDR2 are LNHDA and SQIVND (reference sequence). Trimming shortened V by 6 bases and J by 1 base, and 13 bases separated the two germline ends. CDR3 length: 15 amino acids. DNA of the CDR3: TGTGCCAGTAGGGAAAGCCGTAGAAGCAATCAGCCCCAGCATTTT. Amino acids: CASRESRRSNQPQHF.

The V gene is TRBV29-1, the J gene TRBJ1-4; possible D gene TRBD1, 6 bases. Trimming stripped 7 bases from V and 5 bases from J, with 14 bases between. The germline gives CDR1 SQVTM, CDR2 ANQGSEA. The CDR3 is made up of 13 amino acids. The CDR3 region is CSGADSENEKLFF. CDR3 sequence (DNA): TGCAGCGGCGCGGACAGCGAAAATGAAAAACTGTTTTTT. The full variable domain, completed using reference TRBV29-1 and TRBJ1-4, is SAVISQKPSRDICQRGTSLTIQCQVDSQVTMMFWYRQQPGQSLTLIATANQGSEATYESGFVIDKFPISRPNLTFSTLTVSNMSPEDSSIYLCSGADSENEKLFFGSGTQLSVL.

This clonotype was observed at least ten times. The chain has TRBV11-2 and TRBJ2-7; 8 bases fit TRBD1. The trim removed 10 bases at V and 7 bases at J, leaving 12 bases unmatched. In germline, CDR1 is SGHAT, CDR2 FQNNGV. The CDR3 sequence is 13 residues long. The CDR3 bases are TGTGCCACCTCCCTTCAGGGGGCCGGGGAGCAGTACTTC. This codes for CATSLQGAGEQYF. The complete variable domain, with remaining parts taken from reference TRBV11-2 and TRBJ2-7, reads EAGVAQSPRYKIIEKRQSVAFWCNPISGHATLYWYQQILGQGPKLLIQFQNNGVVDDSQLPKDRFSAERLKGVDSTLKIQPAKLEDSAVYLCATSLQGAGEQYFGPGTRLTVT.

CDR3 sequence reads: CAWKDPGNQPQHF. The CDR3 bases are TGTGCCTGGAAGGACCCCGGCAATCAGCCCCAGCATTTT. The chain is built from TRBV30 and TRBJ1-5, with D uncertain. Germline V gene sequence: CDR1 GTSNPN, CDR2 SVGIG (reference sequence). V gave up 4 bases and J gave up 2 bases, with 9 bases separating them. The CDR3 covers 13 residues.

This clonotype appeared a few times. The chain combines TRBV20-1 with TRBJ1-2, with 9 bases matching TRBD1. The CDR3 is 14 residues long. V gave up 6 bases and J gave up 1 base; unmatched junction bases: 6. The germline V gene has CDR1 DFQATT and CDR2 SNEGSKA (reference sequence). DNA for the CDR3: TGCAGTGCGGGGGACAGGGAGGATAACTATGGCTACACCTTC. This translates into CSAGDREDNYGYTF.

This clonotype was recorded at least ten times. The V gene is TRBV2, the J gene TRBJ1-2; TRBD1 matches at 7 bases. The CDR3 is made up of 13 amino acids. V was pared by 8 bases and J by 4 bases, with 7 bases of the junction left unmatched. Germline CDR1 SNHLY, CDR2 FYNNEI. CDR3 sequence (DNA): TGTGCCAGCGGTAGACAGGGATCCTATGGCTACACCTTC. It translates to CASGRQGSYGYTF.

V usage is TRBV27 and J usage is TRBJ1-1; TRBD1 agrees at 8 bases. The CDR3 is made up of 15 amino acids. From germline, CDR1 is MNHEY and CDR2 SMNVEV (reference sequence). The junction had 7 bases not matched to a gene; V was cut back by 4 bases and J by 3 bases. CDR3 in DNA: TGTGCCAGCAGTTCGCCAGGGGGCTGGTACACTGAAGCTTTCTTT. This sequence encodes CASSSPGGWYTEAFF.

The table lists this clonotype with many counts. This chain joins TRBV29-1 and TRBJ1-2; 7 bases match TRBD1. Unmatched junction bases numbered 13, after V lost 1 base and J lost 8 bases. From germline, CDR1 is SQVTM and CDR2 ANQGSEA. The CDR3 sequence is 15 residues long. CDR3 in amino acids: CSVEGLGQLSRGYTF. For the CDR3, the DNA is TGCAGCGTTGAAGGGTTGGGACAGCTGTCTAGAGGCTACACCTTC.

At least ten counts were recorded for this clonotype. The genes are TRBV28 and TRBJ1-1, with unresolved D. Germline-derived CDR1 and CDR2 are MDHEN and SYDVKM. Trimming took off 4 bases at V and 5 bases at J, with 11 bases between the two ends. CDR3 size: 13 residues. The CDR3 sequence: CASSWGGRTEAFF. The DNA for the CDR3 is TGTGCCAGCAGTTGGGGAGGAAGAACTGAAGCTTTCTTT.

The chain employs TRBV7-9 and TRBJ2-7; D ambiguous. The CDR3 extends over 12 amino acids. In germline, CDR1 is SEHNR, CDR2 FQNEAQ (reference sequence). The germline V and J ends were trimmed by 5 bases and 6 bases, with 11 bases remaining between them. The CDR3 sequence is CASSPFSVEQYF. As DNA, the CDR3 is TGTGCCAGCAGCCCTTTCTCTGTCGAGCAGTACTTC.

The J gene is TRBJ1-2, the V gene TRBV4-1; D may be TRBD1 (5 bases). Germline V gene lookup returns CDR1 MGHRA and CDR2 YSYEKL. Trimming left V 1 base short and J 2 bases short, with 14 bases between. The CDR3 has 16 amino acids. The CDR3 spells CASSQGPGTPNYGYTF. Written as DNA, the CDR3 is TGCGCCAGCAGCCAAGGTCCCGGGACGCCGAACTATGGCTACACCTTC.

The chain joins TRBV19 to TRBJ2-7; 11 bases agree with TRBD1. The CDR3 sequence is 12 residues long. After removal of 10 bases from V and 7 bases from J, the junction contained 6 bases not matched to a gene. Germline CDR1 and CDR2: LNHDA and SQIVND (reference sequence). CDR3 sequence: CATRDRGGEQYF. The CDR3, as DNA: TGTGCCACACGGGACAGGGGGGGGGAGCAGTACTTC.

This chain joins TRBV6-1 and TRBJ2-5, with 8 bases lining up with TRBD1. In germline, CDR1 is MNHNS, CDR2 SASEGT. V lost 1 base to trimming and J lost 4 bases; unmatched junction nucleotides: 2. This CDR3 region has 14 residues. CDR3 nucleotides: TGTGCCAGCAGTGAAGGACAGGGGCGAGAGACCCAGTACTTC. It is translated as CASSEGQGRETQYF.

This clonotype occurred a few times. V gene TRBV18 combines with J gene TRBJ2-5; 9 bases match TRBD1. Germline CDR1 reads KGHSH; CDR2 reads LQKENI. Trimming took 1 base from V and 3 from J; bases not matched to a gene: 3. This CDR3 has 15 amino acids. CDR3 in DNA: TGTGCCAGCTCACCACTTTGGACAGGGGAAGAGACCCAGTACTTC. Protein sequence: CASSPLWTGEETQYF.

A few counts support this clonotype. CDR3 protein: CSAESSQENEKLFF. Written as DNA, the CDR3 is TGCAGCGCCGAGAGTAGCCAGGAAAATGAAAAACTGTTTTTT. The V call is TRBV29-1, the J call TRBJ1-4; D is unclear. Germline V gives CDR1 SQVTM, CDR2 ANQGSEA. Trimming took 7 bases from V and 5 from J, leaving 17 bases between them. The CDR3 consists of 14 residues.

The chain recombines TRBV3-1 with TRBJ2-7; TRBD2 might be the D (6 bases). This CDR3 has 13 amino acids. V lost 5 bases and J lost 4, with 12 bases in between. CDR1 is LGHDT, CDR2 YNNKEL, per germline (reference sequence). The CDR3 DNA is TGTGCCAGCAGCAATGGGAGGAGTTACGAGCAGTACTTC. The encoded protein is CASSNGRSYEQYF.

The rearrangement links TRBV6-1 to TRBJ2-2, with 8 bases lining up with TRBD1. Per germline, CDR1 MNHNS and CDR2 SASEGT. Losses at the gene ends were 6 bases for V and 4 bases for J; bases not matched to a gene: 10. The CDR3 has 16 amino acids. This CDR3 reads CASRLQGARGTGELFF. The CDR3 DNA sequence: TGTGCCAGCAGACTCCAGGGGGCGCGGGGCACCGGGGAGCTGTTTTTT.

The J gene is TRBJ1-5, the V gene TRBV12-3 or TRBV12-4, with D maybe TRBD1 (6 bases). Trimming shortened V by 2 bases and J by 5 bases, and 16 bases separated the two germline ends. CDR3 length: 16 amino acids. The CDR3 region has the DNA TGTGCCAGCAGTTTAAATACGGCAGGGGTTGATCAGCCCCAGCATTTT. Its protein product is CASSLNTAGVDQPQHF.

This chain uses TRBV2 with TRBJ1-2, with 10 bases fitting TRBD1. CDR3 length: 14 residues. Per germline, CDR1 SNHLY and CDR2 FYNNEI. J lost 6 bases, V lost 4 bases, and 5 bases had no gene match. CDR3 nucleotides: TGTGCCAGCAGTGGGACAGGGGGTAGGGATGGCTACACCTTC. Its translation: CASSGTGGRDGYTF.

This clonotype was seen once. The V call is TRBV7-3, the J call TRBJ1-1; D remains unclear. Germline V gene data show CDR1 as SGHTA and CDR2 as FQGTGA. V dropped 0 bases and J dropped 6 bases, with 8 bases sitting between them. This CDR3 has 13 residues. CDR3 sequence (DNA): TGTGCCAGCAGCTTAACGTCGGAACCTGAAGCTTTCTTT. It specifies CASSLTSEPEAFF.

This clonotype was counted many times. This chain uses TRBV28 with TRBJ1-2; D not certain. V lost 6 bases, J lost 1 base, and 3 bases lay in between. CDR3 size: 11 residues. Germline V CDR1 and CDR2: MDHEN, SYDVKM. CDR3 sequence: CASRFNYGYTF. The CDR3 nucleotides read TGTGCCAGCAGATTTAACTATGGCTACACCTTC.

V and J are TRBV6-4 and TRBJ2-4; 9 bases are a match to TRBD2. Trimming cost V 8 bases and J 8 bases; bases outside gene matches: 13. Germline V gives CDR1 MRHNA, CDR2 SNTAGT. The CDR3 totals 15 residues. The CDR3 DNA follows: TGTGCCAGCGGGGCGGGAGGGCCGGACTGGCACATTCAGTACTTC. Amino acid sequence: CASGAGGPDWHIQYF.

V gene TRBV19 combines with J gene TRBJ1-1, with 8 positions matching TRBD1. V shed 6 bases, J shed 4 bases, and the junction held 16 bases outside the gene matches. The germline V gene encodes CDR1 LNHDA and CDR2 SQIVND (reference sequence). The CDR3 spans 17 residues. CDR3 sequence: CASSHGTGRGYRTEAFF. Written as DNA, the CDR3 is TGTGCCAGTAGCCATGGGACAGGACGCGGTTATCGCACTGAAGCTTTCTTT.

This clonotype was found a few times. This chain joins TRBV14 and TRBJ1-6, with 7 bases fitting TRBD1. The CDR3 is 15 residues long. The junction had 3 bases not matched to a gene; V was cut back by 2 bases and J by 5 bases. Germline CDR1 and CDR2: SGHDN and FVKESK. CDR3 residues: CASSQTGTDNSPLHF. The CDR3 region has the DNA TGTGCCAGCAGCCAAACGGGGACAGATAATTCACCCCTCCACTTT.

The CDR3 bases are TGTGCCAGCGAGCGGCGTACAGGGTCCTCTCCTGGGGCCAACGTCCTGACTTTC. Translating gives CASERRTGSSPGANVLTF. J is TRBJ2-6 and V is TRBV25-1, with D possibly TRBD1 on 6 matching bases. This CDR3 contains 18 residues. V was cut by 8 bases and J by 2 bases, with 22 bases left in between. Looked up from germline, CDR1 is MGHDK and CDR2 is SYGVNS. The entire variable domain, with the rest obtained from reference TRBV25-1 and TRBJ2-6, is as follows: EADIYQTPRYLVIGTGKKITLECSQTMGHDKMYWYQQDPGMELHLIHYSYGVNSTEKGDLSSESTVSRIRTEHFPLTLESARPSHTSQYLCASERRTGSSPGANVLTFGAGSRLTVL.

This clonotype was seen a handful of times. The V call is TRBV29-1, the J call TRBJ1-2; TRBD1 agrees at 7 bases. Per the germline V gene, CDR1 is SQVTM and CDR2 is ANQGSEA. The V gene end was trimmed by 7 bases and the J gene end by 6 bases; junction bases not matched to a gene: 5. This CDR3 region has 11 residues. The CDR3 sequence is CSARGEDGYTF. As DNA, the CDR3 is TGCAGCGCCAGGGGGGAGGATGGCTACACCTTC.

This clonotype was seen only a few times. This rearrangement joins TRBV2 to TRBJ1-3; no firm D call. Per germline, CDR1 SNHLY and CDR2 FYNNEI. Deletions cut 5 bases from V and 2 bases from J, with 10 bases between. The CDR3 consists of 14 residues. The CDR3 DNA is TGTGCCAGCAGTTGGGAAGTGGCTGGAAACACCATATATTTT. It yields the protein CASSWEVAGNTIYF.

The chain employs TRBV6-1 and TRBJ2-3; D ambiguous. CDR1 is MNHNS and CDR2 is SASEGT in the germline V gene. The V gene lost 1 base and the J gene lost 5 bases, with 16 bases spanning the gap. This CDR3 comprises 16 residues. The CDR3: CASSEGPLGRGDTQYF. DNA of the CDR3: TGTGCCAGCAGTGAAGGTCCGTTAGGGCGCGGAGATACGCAGTATTTT.